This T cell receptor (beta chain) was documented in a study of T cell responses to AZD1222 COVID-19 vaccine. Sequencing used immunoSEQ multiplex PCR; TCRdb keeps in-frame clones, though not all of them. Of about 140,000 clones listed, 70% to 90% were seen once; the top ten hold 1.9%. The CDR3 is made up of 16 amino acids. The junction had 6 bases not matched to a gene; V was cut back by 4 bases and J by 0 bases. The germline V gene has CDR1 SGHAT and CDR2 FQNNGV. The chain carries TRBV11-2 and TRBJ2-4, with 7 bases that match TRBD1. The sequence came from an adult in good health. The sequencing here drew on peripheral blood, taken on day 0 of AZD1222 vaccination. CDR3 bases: TGTGCCAGCAGCTCAAGGGACAGCCCAGCCAAAAACATTCAGTACTTC. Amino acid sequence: CASSSRDSPAKNIQYF.